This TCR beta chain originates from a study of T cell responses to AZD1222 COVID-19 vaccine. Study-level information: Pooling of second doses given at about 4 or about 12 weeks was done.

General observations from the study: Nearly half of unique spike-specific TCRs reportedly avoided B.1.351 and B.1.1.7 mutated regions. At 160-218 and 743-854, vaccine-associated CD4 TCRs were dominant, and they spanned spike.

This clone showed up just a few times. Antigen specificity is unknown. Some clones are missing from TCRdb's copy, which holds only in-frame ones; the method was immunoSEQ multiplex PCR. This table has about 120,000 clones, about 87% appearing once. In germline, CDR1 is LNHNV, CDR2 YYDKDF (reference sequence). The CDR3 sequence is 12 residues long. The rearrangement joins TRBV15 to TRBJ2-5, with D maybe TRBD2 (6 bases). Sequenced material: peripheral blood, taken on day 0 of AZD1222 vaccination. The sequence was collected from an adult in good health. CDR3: CSVLASQETQYF. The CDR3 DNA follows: TGTTCTGTACTAGCCTCACAAGAGACCCAGTACTTC.